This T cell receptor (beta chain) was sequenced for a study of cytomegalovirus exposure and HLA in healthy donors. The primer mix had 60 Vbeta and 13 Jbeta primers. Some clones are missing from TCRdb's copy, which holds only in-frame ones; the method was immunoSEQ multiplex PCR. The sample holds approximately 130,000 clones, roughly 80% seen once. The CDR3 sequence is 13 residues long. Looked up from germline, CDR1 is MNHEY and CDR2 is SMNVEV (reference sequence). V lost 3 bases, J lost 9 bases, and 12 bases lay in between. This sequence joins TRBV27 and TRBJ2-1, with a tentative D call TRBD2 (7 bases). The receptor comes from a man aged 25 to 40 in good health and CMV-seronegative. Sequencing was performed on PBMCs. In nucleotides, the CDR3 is TGTGCCAGCAGTTTGACTAGGGGGGGTGAGCAGTTCTTC. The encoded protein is CASSLTRGGEQFF.